This T cell receptor (beta chain) stems from a study of blood T cell repertoires in COVID-19. About the study: Sample material is recorded as cDNA or gDNA derived from T cells, B-cell-depleted T cells, or PBMCs.

Produced via immunoSEQ multiplex PCR; TCRdb's table is partial and in-frame only. The sample carries some 30,000 clones, less than 90% recorded once. The CDR3 is 14 residues long. The V end was cut by 6 bases, the J end by 0 bases, with 11 bases between. Germline-derived CDR1 and CDR2 are WSHSY and SAAADI. The sample comprised peripheral blood. The chain carries TRBV10-2 and TRBJ1-1; tentative D call: TRBD1 (5 bases). This receptor was taken from a man between 65 and 80 years old with active COVID-19. Here the CDR3 reads CASSTGALNTEAFF. The CDR3 coding sequence is TGCGCCAGCAGCACAGGCGCTTTGAACACTGAAGCTTTCTTT.